The 31 T cell receptor beta chains presented below share a single source sample, sequenced in a study of CD8+ T cells in alopecia areata. In each case, RNA was isolated and then reverse transcribed into cDNA as the sequencing template. Clones were sequenced by immunoSEQ multiplex PCR, and TCRdb holds only the in-frame ones, with some missing. The table shows about 110,000 clones, with under 60% occurring only once. Sequencing used NKG2D-low CD8+ T cells sorted from blood. The origin of the receptors is a human donor with alopecia areata.

This chain links TRBV19 with TRBJ2-7; D is undetermined. This CDR3 spans 15 amino acids. The V and J ends lost 3 bases and 3 bases respectively, with 15 bases between them. CDR1 LNHDA and CDR2 SQIVND come from the germline V gene (reference sequence). Here the CDR3 reads CASSISIGEYYEQYF. Written as DNA, the CDR3 is TGTGCCAGTAGTATTTCAATTGGGGAATACTACGAGCAGTACTTC.

The chain couples TRBV6-5 to TRBJ2-1; 13 bases are shared with TRBD2. CDR3 length: 15 residues. CDR1 and CDR2 from the germline V gene are MNHEY and SVGAGI. Trimming removed 6 bases from V and 7 bases from J; junction bases left unmatched: 6. The CDR3 nucleotides read TGTGCCAGCAGCATACTAGCGGGAGGGCGAAATGAGCAGTTCTTC. Its protein product is CASSILAGGRNEQFF.

The chain couples TRBV6-5 to TRBJ2-1; 8 nucleotides align to TRBD1. After removal of 0 bases from V and 8 bases from J, the junction contained 9 bases not matched to a gene. CDR3 length: 16 amino acids. Germline CDR1 MNHEY, CDR2 SVGAGI. Written as DNA, the CDR3 is TGTGCCAGCAGTTACTCTTACCCGACAGGGGAGGATGAGCAGTTCTTC. Translation gives CASSYSYPTGEDEQFF.

The chain carries TRBV19 and TRBJ2-5; D gene unclear. Per germline, CDR1 LNHDA and CDR2 SQIVND (reference sequence). This CDR3 has 15 residues. The V gene lost 3 bases and the J gene lost 3 bases, with 14 bases spanning the gap. Here the CDR3 reads CASSIRHIQKETQYF. CDR3 sequence (DNA): TGTGCCAGTAGTATTCGACACATCCAAAAAGAGACCCAGTACTTC.

The CDR3 here is CASSSLNHDTQYF. The CDR3 region has the DNA TGTGCCAGCAGTTCTCTTAATCACGATACGCAGTATTTT. The chain links TRBV27 to TRBJ2-3; no clear D. Germline V gene sequence: CDR1 MNHEY, CDR2 SMNVEV (reference sequence). Deletions cut 4 bases from V and 6 bases from J, with 11 bases between. CDR3 length: 13 residues.

CDR3 sequence reads: CASSLANSGSGTEAFF. CDR3 DNA: TGTGCCAGCAGTTTAGCCAATTCAGGGAGTGGGACTGAAGCTTTCTTT. V usage is TRBV27 and J usage is TRBJ1-1; possible D gene TRBD1, 5 bases. The CDR3 sequence is 16 residues long. Germline CDR1 is MNHEY and CDR2 is SMNVEV (reference sequence). Trimming cost V 2 bases and J 5 bases, with 18 bases left between them.

The chain is built from TRBV2 and TRBJ2-7, with TRBD1 matching over 9 bases. This CDR3 comprises 19 residues. CDR1 is SNHLY, CDR2 FYNNEI, per germline. Trimming took 4 bases from V and 3 from J; bases not matched to a gene: 19. In nucleotides, the CDR3 is TGTGCCAGCAGTGGGAGAGGGACAGGGATGACCCCCCCATACTACGAGCAGTACTTC. This codes for CASSGRGTGMTPPYYEQYF. The full variable domain, rest sourced from reference TRBV2 and TRBJ2-7, is EPEVTQTPSHQVTQMGQEVILRCVPISNHLYFYWYRQILGQKVEFLVSFYNNEISEKSEIFDDQFSVERPDGSNFTLKIRSTKLEDSAMYFCASSGRGTGMTPPYYEQYFGPGTRLTVT.

The V gene is TRBV7-2, the J gene TRBJ2-3; 8 bases match TRBD2. Unmatched junction bases numbered 10, after V lost 5 bases and J lost 6 bases. The CDR3 has 15 residues. Germline V CDR1 and CDR2: SGHTA, FQGNSA. The CDR3: CASSPYPGGRDTQYF. The CDR3 nucleotides are TGTGCCAGCAGCCCGTACCCTGGCGGGAGGGATACGCAGTATTTT.

The chain employs TRBV19 and TRBJ2-7; the D gene could be TRBD1 or TRBD2 (5 bases each). Germline-derived CDR1 and CDR2 are LNHDA and SQIVND (reference sequence). V was pared by 10 bases and J by 6 bases, with 13 bases between. The CDR3 covers 11 residues. This CDR3 is CATSIGAEQYF. CDR3 DNA: TGTGCCACCTCCATCGGGGCCGAGCAGTACTTC.

The genes are TRBV5-6 and TRBJ2-7; either TRBD1 or TRBD2 may supply D (6 bases each). CDR3 length: 15 residues. The germline V gene encodes CDR1 SGHDT and CDR2 YYEEEE. Trimming removed 4 bases at V and 1 base at J, with 15 bases between. As DNA, the CDR3 is TGTGCCAGCAGCCCAGGGGTCGGAGGGTCCTACGAGCAGTACTTC. Amino acid sequence: CASSPGVGGSYEQYF.

This rearrangement joins TRBV14 to TRBJ2-1; a possible D gene is TRBD1 (5 bases). The V end lost 8 bases, the J end lost 3 bases, and 11 bases lay between the germline ends. The germline gives CDR1 SGHDN, CDR2 FVKESK. This CDR3 contains 13 residues. The CDR3, as DNA: TGTGCCAGCCAAGAAGACAGCTACAATGAGCAGTTCTTC. Translation gives CASQEDSYNEQFF.

The chain joins TRBV5-1 to TRBJ2-2; no definite D call. The CDR3 spans 15 residues. Looked up from germline, CDR1 is SGHRS and CDR2 is YFSETQ. Between the trimmed V and J ends, which lost 2 bases and 7 bases, there was a span of 15 bases. The CDR3: CASSLRSADFGELFF. The CDR3 nucleotides read TGCGCCAGCAGCTTACGGTCAGCCGACTTCGGGGAGCTGTTTTTT.

This chain links TRBV29-1 with TRBJ2-4; unclear D gene. V was cut by 6 bases and J by 5 bases, with 8 bases left in between. CDR3 size: 11 residues. Germline V gene data show CDR1 as SQVTM and CDR2 as ANQGSEA. The CDR3 region is CSVTDQNIQYF. The DNA for the CDR3 is TGCAGCGTCACGGACCAAAACATTCAGTACTTC.

V usage is TRBV28 and J usage is TRBJ2-7, with 11 bases that match TRBD2. The CDR3 covers 16 residues. Germline assignment: CDR1 MDHEN and CDR2 SYDVKM. V was clipped by 6 bases and J by 0 bases; unmatched bases: 7. CDR3 coding DNA: TGTGCCAGCAGCGATATAGCGGGAGGGCTCTCCTACGAGCAGTACTTC. Its protein product is CASSDIAGGLSYEQYF.

This clone was seen a single time. The chain employs TRBV19 and TRBJ1-1; D is ambiguous. Germline V gene sequence: CDR1 LNHDA, CDR2 SQIVND (reference sequence). CDR3 length equals 13 residues. Trimming took 2 bases from V and 1 from J, leaving 5 bases between them. The CDR3 nucleotides read TGTGCCAGTAGTATATGGCAGAACACTGAAGCTTTCTTT. Residues: CASSIWQNTEAFF.

This rearrangement joins TRBV2 to TRBJ2-1; D is possibly TRBD2 (6 bases). Germline V gives CDR1 SNHLY, CDR2 FYNNEI. Trimming left V 6 bases short and J 3 bases short, with 9 bases between. The CDR3 totals 13 residues. The CDR3 spells CASRGGLYNEQFF. The CDR3 DNA reads TGTGCCAGCAGGGGAGGACTCTACAATGAGCAGTTCTTC.

The chain recombines TRBV7-9 with TRBJ2-7; no clear D. V was shortened by 5 bases and J by 0 bases, with 5 bases between the two germline ends. Germline loops: CDR1 SEHNR, CDR2 FQNEAQ (reference sequence). The CDR3 length is 12 residues. The CDR3, as DNA: TGTGCCAGCAGCGTGAGCTCCTACGAGCAGTACTTC. Amino acids: CASSVSSYEQYF. Complete variable domain (other parts from reference TRBV7-9 and TRBJ2-7): DTGVSQNPRHKITKRGQNVTFRCDPISEHNRLYWYRQTLGQGPEFLTYFQNEAQLEKSRLLSDRFSAERPKGSFSTLEIQRTEQGDSAMYLCASSVSSYEQYFGPGTRLTVT.

The chain links TRBV9 to TRBJ1-5; the D is unclear. This CDR3 has 15 residues. V was shortened by 2 bases and J by 1 base, with 10 bases between the two germline ends. Germline CDR1 is SGDLS and CDR2 is YYNGEE. This CDR3 reads CASSVHGQSNQPQHF. CDR3 sequence (DNA): TGTGCCAGCAGCGTTCACGGCCAGAGCAATCAGCCCCAGCATTTT.

The sample holds a few counts of this clone. CDR3 sequence reads: CASRSTSGGADTQYF. CDR3 bases: TGTGCCAGCAGGTCGACTAGCGGGGGAGCAGATACGCAGTATTTT. The chain uses TRBV27 and TRBJ2-3; TRBD2 matches 12 bases. The germline gives CDR1 MNHEY, CDR2 SMNVEV (reference sequence). The V segment lost 6 bases and the J segment 4 bases; nucleotides outside the gene matches: 5. The CDR3 has 15 residues.

The chain carries TRBV13 and TRBJ2-5, with no clear D. The CDR3 has 11 amino acids. Trimming took 5 bases from V and 4 from J, leaving 5 bases between them. CDR1 and CDR2 from the germline V gene are PRHDT and FYEKMQ (reference sequence). The CDR3 DNA is TGTGCCAGCAGCGAAATAGAGACCCAGTACTTC. Its translation is CASSEIETQYF.

This sequence joins TRBV28 and TRBJ1-5, with D unresolved. With 3 bases removed from V and 9 bases from J, the gap between germline ends came to 9 bases. This CDR3 comprises 12 residues. Germline V gene sequence: CDR1 MDHEN, CDR2 SYDVKM. In nucleotides, the CDR3 is TGTGCCAGCAGTTTCCGGGAGAGGCCCCAGCATTTT. Its translation: CASSFRERPQHF.

This clone was seen a handful of times. V usage is TRBV27 and J usage is TRBJ1-2; 7 positions match TRBD1. Germline trimming cut 6 bases from V and 4 bases from J; bases unmatched to any gene: 2. Germline CDR1 is MNHEY and CDR2 is SMNVEV (reference sequence). CDR3 length: 12 amino acids. Here the CDR3 DNA reads TGTGCCAGCAGAACAGGGGTCTATGGCTACACCTTC. It codes for CASRTGVYGYTF.

The V call is TRBV28, the J call TRBJ2-7; no clear D gene. V gave up 2 bases and J gave up 2 bases, with 13 bases separating them. The germline V gene encodes CDR1 MDHEN and CDR2 SYDVKM. This CDR3 contains 15 residues. The CDR3: CASSLKHLGPYEQYF. CDR3 coding DNA: TGTGCCAGCAGTTTAAAACACCTTGGTCCCTACGAGCAGTACTTC.

The chain employs TRBV5-1 and TRBJ2-3, with no clear D. The CDR3 has 14 amino acids. The germline V gene has CDR1 SGHRS and CDR2 YFSETQ. The V end lost 0 bases, the J end lost 0 bases, and 5 bases lay between the germline ends. The CDR3 here is CASSLAVSTDTQYF. The CDR3 nucleotides are TGCGCCAGCAGCTTGGCCGTTAGCACAGATACGCAGTATTTT.

The rearrangement links TRBV7-9 to TRBJ2-7; 7 bases fit TRBD2. The CDR3 runs 15 residues. Germline V lookup: CDR1 SEHNR, CDR2 FQNEAQ (reference sequence). The V and J ends lost 5 bases and 1 base, in that order; junction bases with no gene match: 8. The CDR3 DNA reads as TGTGCCAGCAGCCCGGTCCGGGGGGAGTCCTACGAGCAGTACTTC. It codes for CASSPVRGESYEQYF.

The V call is TRBV30, the J call TRBJ2-7, with 10 positions matching TRBD2. V was pared by 5 bases and J by 4 bases, with 5 bases of the junction left unmatched. CDR1 and CDR2 (germline): GTSNPN, SVGIG (reference sequence). The CDR3 is 13 residues long. CDR3 amino acids: CAWDLAGGYEQYF. CDR3 nucleotide sequence: TGTGCCTGGGATTTAGCGGGAGGTTACGAGCAGTACTTC.

Concerning this clone itself: One junction end disagrees with the germline gene, perhaps due to a read error. The chain joins TRBV27 to TRBJ1-5; D remains unclear. Germline CDR1 is MNHEY and CDR2 is SMNVEV (reference sequence). The CDR3 has 14 residues. CDR3 nucleotides: TGTGCCAGCAGTTACGGTGGAAGCAATCAGCCCCAGCGTTTT. Translated, it gives CASSYGGSNQPQRF.

This chain joins TRBV11-2 and TRBJ2-1; weak D call: TRBD1 (6 bases). This CDR3 is built from 17 residues. Germline V gene lookup returns CDR1 SGHAT and CDR2 FQNNGV. The V and J ends lost 3 bases and 5 bases respectively, with 20 bases between them. The CDR3 nucleotides read TGTGCCAGCAGCTTCCCCGTGAGACAGGCACCTGACAATGAGCAGTTCTTC. This codes for CASSFPVRQAPDNEQFF.

In this sample, this clone turned up a few times. The chain carries TRBV18 and TRBJ2-5; D is uncertain. V lost 3 bases, J lost 0 bases, and 5 bases lay in between. The germline CDR1 and CDR2 sequences are KGHSH and LQKENI. The CDR3 contains 13 residues. In DNA, the CDR3 is TGTGCCAGCTCACCCCACAACCAAGAGACCCAGTACTTC. Its translation: CASSPHNQETQYF. Supplemented by reference TRBV18 and TRBJ2-5, the full variable domain reads NAGVMQNPRHLVRRRGQEARLRCSPMKGHSHVYWYRQLPEEGLKFMVYLQKENIIDESGMPKERFSAEFPKEGPSILRIQQVVRGDSAAYFCASSPHNQETQYFGPGTRLLVL.

In DNA, the CDR3 is TGCGCCAGCAGCCACGAATACTTGGGGGACGAGCAGTACTTC. Translation gives CASSHEYLGDEQYF. The chain recombines TRBV4-1 with TRBJ2-7; tentatively, D is TRBD1 or TRBD2 (5 bases each). Trimming stripped 3 bases from V and 5 bases from J, with 14 bases between. Germline assignment: CDR1 MGHRA and CDR2 YSYEKL. This CDR3 contains 14 residues.

V is TRBV4-1 and J is TRBJ2-7; TRBD1 aligns across 11 bases. Germline V lookup: CDR1 MGHRA, CDR2 YSYEKL. This CDR3 region has 15 residues. V dropped 3 bases and J dropped 3; count of bases not matched to a gene: 4. CDR3 DNA sequence: TGCGCCAGCAGCCAGACCGGGACAGGGGGCTACGAGCAGTACTTC. It codes for CASSQTGTGGYEQYF.